The present entry profiles one TCR beta chain with its context. Germline lookup yields CDR1 MRHNA and CDR2 SNTAGT. Trimming removed 6 bases at V and 10 bases at J, with 27 bases between. This CDR3 comprises 16 residues. This sample is part of a study of blood T cell repertoires in COVID-19. Sequenced by immunoSEQ multiplex PCR; TCRdb stores in-frame clones only, minus some. The data contain roughly 190,000 clones, less than 90% of them singletons. The TCR sequence derives from a human donor in a cohort sampled during active COVID-19. Material: peripheral blood. The J gene is TRBJ1-1, the V gene TRBV6-4; weak D call: TRBD1 (5 bases). CDR3 protein: CASSATVFGRTGRAFF. The CDR3, as DNA: TGTGCCAGCAGCGCTACGGTATTCGGTCGTACAGGTAGAGCTTTCTTT.